This is a list of T cell receptor beta chains from one sample in a study of CD8+ T cells in alopecia areata. Clones were sequenced by immunoSEQ multiplex PCR, and TCRdb holds only the in-frame ones, with some missing. The data contain about 190,000 clones, about three fifths of them singletons. Sequencing used CD4+ T cells sorted from blood, obtained at week 4, from a patient treated with tofacitinib. These receptors were obtained from a human donor with alopecia areata. The CDR3 runs from the conserved cysteine through the conserved F or W. D genes are given only for firm matches. Clone size, where shown, is once, few, many, or a class for clones that have expanded.

V gene,D gene,J gene,clone size,CDR3 protein,CDR3 DNA
TRBV7-3,-,TRBJ2-2,-,CASSPDPGGLHTGELFF,TGTGCCAGCAGCCCCGACCCTGGTGGGCTCCACACCGGGGAGCTGTTTTTT
TRBV30,-,TRBJ2-2,-,CAWSVLGGSTGELFF,TGTGCCTGGAGTGTACTGGGCGGGTCCACCGGGGAGCTGTTTTTT
TRBV27,-,TRBJ1-4,-,CASGGGEKLFF,TGTGCCAGCGGGGGCGGTGAAAAACTGTTTTTT
TRBV30,-,TRBJ2-7,-,CAWNSRIEGEQYF,TGTGCCTGGAATAGCAGGATCGAAGGCGAGCAGTACTTC
TRBV4-1,-,TRBJ1-1,few,CASSQAVGVDSAFF,TGCGCCAGCAGCCAAGCGGTAGGGGTGGATTCAGCTTTCTTT
TRBV5-1,-,TRBJ2-3,-,CASRLRAAVSTDTQYF,TGCGCCAGCAGACTGAGAGCGGCCGTTAGCACAGATACGCAGTATTTT
TRBV19,-,TRBJ1-5,few,CASSSTGMGQPQHF,TGTGCCAGTAGTAGCACAGGGATGGGACAGCCCCAGCATTTT
TRBV11-2,-,TRBJ1-4,-,CASSLAAFNEKLFF,TGTGCCAGCAGCTTAGCAGCCTTTAATGAAAAACTGTTTTTT
TRBV5-1,TRBD1,TRBJ1-4,few,CASSMTPGQPNEKLFF,TGCGCCAGCAGCATGACTCCGGGACAGCCAAATGAAAAACTGTTTTTT
TRBV19,-,TRBJ1-2,-,CASSIRSADAHGYTF,TGTGCCAGTAGTATCAGGTCAGCCGACGCGCATGGCTACACCTTC
TRBV7-2,-,TRBJ1-1,-,CASSPSGGPEAFF,TGTGCCAGCAGCCCATCTGGGGGTCCTGAAGCTTTCTTT
TRBV18,TRBD1,TRBJ1-2,-,CASSLKTGEGYTF,TGTGCCAGCTCACTGAAGACAGGGGAGGGCTACACCTTC
TRBV30,TRBD1,TRBJ1-2,-,CAWSRQGSGYTF,TGTGCCTGGAGTAGACAGGGTAGTGGCTACACCTTC
TRBV6-5,-,TRBJ2-7,-,CASSLPSF,TGTGCCAGCAGTCTCCCATCCTTC
TRBV10-2,-,TRBJ2-7,-,CASRGGSYEQYF,TGCGCCAGCAGAGGCGGGTCCTACGAGCAGTACTTC
TRBV28,-,TRBJ2-3,-,CASSPDRSYDTDTQYF,TGTGCCAGCAGCCCCGACCGTTCTTACGACACAGATACGCAGTATTTT
TRBV29-1,-,TRBJ2-1,once,CSWSRGGIEQFF,TGCAGCTGGAGCAGGGGTGGAATTGAGCAGTTCTTC
TRBV2,-,TRBJ2-2,few,CASSASTPGELFF,TGTGCCAGCAGCGCCAGTACCCCCGGGGAGCTGTTTTTT
TRBV29-1,TRBD1,TRBJ1-5,few,CSVVGQGAGAQHF,TGCAGCGTCGTGGGACAGGGGGCCGGGGCCCAGCATTTT
TRBV4-1,-,TRBJ2-5,-,CASSQAGLETQYF,TGCGCCAGCAGCCAAGCAGGGTTGGAGACCCAGTACTTC
TRBV6-5,-,TRBJ2-5,-,CASSEKETQYF,TGTGCCAGCAGCGAAAAAGAGACCCAGTACTTC
TRBV7-2,-,TRBJ1-2,-,CASNPREVYGYTF,TGTGCCAGCAATCCCAGGGAAGTCTATGGCTACACCTTC
TRBV9,TRBD1,TRBJ2-7,-,CASSVEQGNVDEQYF,TGTGCCAGCAGCGTAGAACAGGGGAATGTCGACGAGCAGTACTTC
TRBV28,TRBD1,TRBJ2-5,-,CASSLSGQAERRPETQYF,TGTGCCAGCAGTTTATCCGGACAGGCCGAGAGGCGGCCAGAGACCCAGTACTTC
TRBV6-1,-,TRBJ2-3,many,CASSAFTDTQYF,TGTGCCAGCAGTGCTTTCACAGATACGCAGTATTTT
TRBV18,TRBD1,TRBJ1-3,few,CASSPRQGMGSGNTIYF,TGTGCCAGCTCACCACGACAGGGGATGGGCTCTGGAAACACCATATATTTT
TRBV7-2,-,TRBJ1-1,-,CASSHEQGRNTEAFF,TGTGCCAGCAGTCACGAGCAGGGGAGGAACACTGAAGCTTTCTTT
TRBV18,-,TRBJ1-5,-,CASSRGGNQPQHF,TGTGCCAGCTCACGGGGCGGCAATCAGCCCCAGCATTTT
TRBV28,-,TRBJ2-7,-,CASSSRSYEQYF,TGTGCCAGCAGCTCCCGTTCCTACGAGCAGTACTTC
TRBV11-2,-,TRBJ2-7,once,CASSEGQRYEQYF,TGTGCCAGCAGCGAGGGACAACGCTACGAGCAGTACTTC
TRBV5-1,TRBD1,TRBJ2-5,-,CASSLGRTGPLQTQYF,TGCGCCAGCAGCTTGGGGAGGACAGGGCCTCTTCAGACCCAGTACTTC
TRBV29-1,TRBD1,TRBJ2-7,-,CSVAGTGSYEQYF,TGCAGCGTCGCCGGGACAGGGTCCTACGAGCAGTACTTC
TRBV4-1,-,TRBJ2-1,few,CASSQGFGNEQFF,TGCGCCAGCAGCCAAGGGTTCGGCAATGAGCAGTTCTTC
TRBV29-1,-,TRBJ2-7,-,CSVGISYEQYF,TGCAGCGTCGGGATTTCCTACGAGCAGTACTTC
TRBV2,-,TRBJ2-1,-,CASSVYEQFF,TGTGCCAGCAGTGTTTATGAGCAGTTCTTC
TRBV29-1,-,TRBJ1-2,-,CSVEYGYGYTF,TGCAGCGTTGAATACGGGTATGGCTACACCTTC
TRBV7-8,-,TRBJ2-3,once,CASSSPTNTQYF,TGTGCCAGCAGCTCGCCGACCAATACGCAGTATTTT
TRBV29-1,-,TRBJ2-1,few,CSVEGEQYNEQFF,TGCAGCGTTGAAGGGGAACAGTACAATGAGCAGTTCTTC
TRBV19,TRBD1,TRBJ2-1,-,CASKGTGGHNEQFF,TGTGCCAGCAAGGGGACAGGTGGACACAATGAGCAGTTCTTC
TRBV30,TRBD1,TRBJ2-5,-,CAFKGGPSETQYF,TGTGCCTTTAAAGGGGGCCCATCAGAGACCCAGTACTTC
TRBV4-2,-,TRBJ2-1,few,CASSQAVAPASSYNEQFF,TGTGCCAGCAGCCAAGCCGTAGCACCCGCGAGCTCCTACAATGAGCAGTTCTTC
TRBV7-2,TRBD2,TRBJ2-7,-,CASSLAGTSGSSYEQYF,TGTGCCAGCAGCTTAGCGGGGACTAGCGGGAGCTCCTACGAGCAGTACTTC
TRBV29-1,-,TRBJ1-1,-,CTTKGGRNTEAFF,TGCACCACTAAGGGGGGGCGGAACACTGAAGCTTTCTTT
TRBV29-1,-,TRBJ1-2,few,CSVAGGSGYGYTF,TGCAGCGTTGCAGGAGGGAGTGGCTATGGCTACACCTTC
TRBV5-1,TRBD2,TRBJ2-1,few,CASSLAGGAYNEQFF,TGCGCCAGCAGTCTAGCGGGTGGGGCCTACAATGAGCAGTTCTTC
TRBV20-1,-,TRBJ2-1,-,CSAGPGDEQFF,TGCAGTGCCGGGCCGGGGGATGAGCAGTTCTTC
TRBV5-1,TRBD2,TRBJ2-1,-,CASSWELAGGNEQFF,TGCGCCAGCAGCTGGGAACTAGCGGGAGGGAATGAGCAGTTCTTC
TRBV30,-,TRBJ2-2,-,CARRSRGETGELFF,TGTGCCCGGAGGTCGCGAGGGGAGACCGGGGAGCTGTTTTTT
TRBV29-1,-,TRBJ1-1,-,CSVEDQGFRAFF,TGCAGCGTTGAAGATCAGGGTTTTCGAGCTTTCTTT
TRBV29-1,TRBD1,TRBJ2-5,-,CSVALPGQFVETQYF,TGCAGCGTTGCCTTACCGGGACAGTTCGTTGAGACCCAGTACTTC
TRBV6-1,-,TRBJ1-2,-,CASTELKPYGYTF,TGTGCCAGCACCGAACTCAAGCCCTATGGCTACACCTTC
TRBV5-6,-,TRBJ2-3,few,CASSLGLADTQYF,TGTGCCAGCAGCTTGGGTTTGGCAGATACGCAGTATTTT
TRBV9,TRBD1,TRBJ2-7,-,CASSVGAGTGGHEQYF,TGTGCCAGCAGCGTAGGAGCCGGGACAGGGGGCCACGAGCAGTACTTC
TRBV4-2,-,TRBJ1-1,-,CASSQSGVAEAFF,TGTGCCAGCAGCCAATCCGGGGTGGCTGAAGCTTTCTTT
TRBV29-1,-,TRBJ2-1,-,CSVDRWERNNEQFF,TGCAGCGTGGACCGTTGGGAGCGAAACAATGAGCAGTTCTTC